The clone carrying this TCR beta chain was counted at least ten times. TCRdb independently ran MiXCR on the 5' RACE reads; one entry per CDR3 protein. The sample holds fewer than 75,000 distinct CDR3 sequences, nearly 3.5% seen once. The data were taken from a study of neurological immune-mediated disorders. Trimming removed 0 bases at V and 1 base at J, with 7 bases between. Per germline, CDR1 SQVTM and CDR2 ANQGSEA. The CDR3 loop spans 13 amino acids. Specimen: PBMCs. This clonotype originated in a man between 40 and 49 years old with multiple sclerosis. This rearrangement joins TRBV29-1 to TRBJ2-7; D not certain. CDR3 in DNA: TGCAGCGTTGAAGACCCACATTCCTACGAGCAGTACTTC. This encodes CSVEDPHSYEQYF.